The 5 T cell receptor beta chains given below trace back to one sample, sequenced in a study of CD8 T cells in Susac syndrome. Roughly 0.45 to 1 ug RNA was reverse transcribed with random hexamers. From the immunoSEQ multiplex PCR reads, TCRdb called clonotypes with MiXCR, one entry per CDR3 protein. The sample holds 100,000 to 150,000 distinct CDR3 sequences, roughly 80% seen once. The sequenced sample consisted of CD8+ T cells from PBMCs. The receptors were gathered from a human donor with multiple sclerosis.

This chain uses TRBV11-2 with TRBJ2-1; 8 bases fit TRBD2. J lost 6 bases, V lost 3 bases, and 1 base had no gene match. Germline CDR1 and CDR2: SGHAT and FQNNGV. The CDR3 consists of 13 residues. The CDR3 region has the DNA TGTGCCAGCAGCTTTACTAGCGGCAATGAGCAGTTCTTC. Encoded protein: CASSFTSGNEQFF.

CDR3 coding DNA: TGTGCCATCAGTGAGACCAGGACAGGCACAGATACGCAGTATTTT. It translates to CAISETRTGTDTQYF. This rearrangement joins TRBV10-3 to TRBJ2-3; possible D gene TRBD1, 6 bases. The CDR3 sequence is 15 residues long. Germline-derived CDR1 and CDR2 are ENHRY and SYGVKD. V was trimmed by 2 bases and J by 1 base, leaving 10 bases between them.

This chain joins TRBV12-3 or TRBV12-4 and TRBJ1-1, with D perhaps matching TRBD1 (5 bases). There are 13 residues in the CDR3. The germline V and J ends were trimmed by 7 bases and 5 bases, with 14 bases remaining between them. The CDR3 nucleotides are TGTGCCAGCATCACAGGTCCGGGGACTGAAGCTTTCTTT. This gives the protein CASITGPGTEAFF.

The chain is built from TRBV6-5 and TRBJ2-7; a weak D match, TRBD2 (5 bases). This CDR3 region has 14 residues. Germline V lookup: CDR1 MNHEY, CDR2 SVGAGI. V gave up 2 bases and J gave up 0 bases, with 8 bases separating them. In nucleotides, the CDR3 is TGTGCCAGCAGTTACGGGGAGACCTCCTACGAGCAGTACGTC. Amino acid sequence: CASSYGETSYEQYV.

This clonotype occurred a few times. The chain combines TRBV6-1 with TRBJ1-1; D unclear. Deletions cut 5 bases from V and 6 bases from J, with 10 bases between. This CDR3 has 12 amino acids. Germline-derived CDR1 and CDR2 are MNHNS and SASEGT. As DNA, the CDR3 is TGTGCCAGCAGTTTTCGCGCATCTGAAGCTTTCTTT. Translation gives CASSFRASEAFF.